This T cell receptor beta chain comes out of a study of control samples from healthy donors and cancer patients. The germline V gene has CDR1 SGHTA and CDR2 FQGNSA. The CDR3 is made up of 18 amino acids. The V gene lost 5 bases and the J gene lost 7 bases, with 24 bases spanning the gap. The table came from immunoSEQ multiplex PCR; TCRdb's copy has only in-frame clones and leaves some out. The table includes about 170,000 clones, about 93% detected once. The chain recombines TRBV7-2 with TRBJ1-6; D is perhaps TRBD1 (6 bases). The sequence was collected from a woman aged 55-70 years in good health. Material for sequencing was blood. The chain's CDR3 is CASSQKGYRVGKNSPLHF. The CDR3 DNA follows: TGTGCCAGCAGCCAAAAAGGGTACAGGGTGGGGAAAAATTCACCCCTCCACTTT.